The 15 T cell receptor beta chains in this list originate from one sample, sequenced in a study of CD8 T cells in Susac syndrome. Reverse transcription of roughly 0.45 to 1 ug RNA was performed with random hexamers. A single record per CDR3 protein comes from TCRdb applying MiXCR to the immunoSEQ multiplex PCR reads. The sample shows a few hundred thousand distinct CDR3 sequences, approximately 95% of them seen only once. Sequencing input: CD4+ T cells from PBMCs. The receptor set was obtained from a human donor with multiple sclerosis.

The chain combines TRBV5-8 with TRBJ2-6, with D maybe TRBD2 (5 bases). Germline V gene lookup returns CDR1 SGHTS and CDR2 YDEGEE. V dropped 4 bases and J dropped 11 bases, with 7 bases sitting between them. The CDR3 length is 11 residues. The CDR3 DNA sequence: TGTGCCAGCAGCCCGAGGGACGTCCTGACTTTC. Translated, it gives CASSPRDVLTF.

The chain has TRBV3-1 and TRBJ2-7, with 8 nucleotides matching TRBD1. The junction had 9 bases not matched to a gene; V was cut back by 5 bases and J by 3 bases. The CDR3 consists of 15 residues. The germline V gene has CDR1 LGHDT and CDR2 YNNKEL (reference sequence). The CDR3 loop is CASSTPGQAVYEQYF. DNA for the CDR3: TGTGCCAGCAGCACACCGGGACAGGCGGTCTACGAGCAGTACTTC.

This chain uses TRBV30 with TRBJ1-1; a possible D gene is TRBD1 (5 bases). Per germline, CDR1 GTSNPN and CDR2 SVGIG (reference sequence). The CDR3 has 13 amino acids. The germline V and J ends were trimmed by 7 bases and 1 base, with 13 bases remaining between them. CDR3 nucleotides: TGTGCCTTCCAGTGGGGGAGGAACACTGAAGCTTTCTTT. This translates into CAFQWGRNTEAFF.

The genes are TRBV10-3 and TRBJ2-7; 11 positions match TRBD2. J lost 6 bases, V lost 6 bases, and 4 bases had no gene match. There are 13 residues in the CDR3. CDR1 ENHRY and CDR2 SYGVKD come from the germline V gene. The CDR3 reads CAIRGTSGSEQYV. In DNA, the CDR3 is TGTGCCATCAGGGGGACTAGCGGTTCCGAGCAGTACGTC.

CDR3 sequence: CSVELTGGLSYTF. CDR3 sequence (DNA): TGCAGCGTTGAGTTGACAGGGGGACTTAGCTACACCTTC. The chain links TRBV29-1 to TRBJ1-2; 9 bases line up with TRBD1. CDR3 length: 13 amino acids. Germline CDR1 is SQVTM and CDR2 is ANQGSEA. The V gene end was trimmed by 3 bases and the J gene end by 9 bases; junction bases not matched to a gene: 8.

The chain uses TRBV18 and TRBJ1-2; the D is unclear. Deletions cut 0 bases from V and 8 bases from J, with 16 bases between. Germline CDR1 KGHSH, CDR2 LQKENI. The CDR3 is made up of 15 amino acids. The CDR3 coding sequence is TGTGCCAGCTCACCACCGGCCGTAGGTTTAGGAGGCTACACCTTC. It codes for CASSPPAVGLGGYTF. Looking up the rest from reference TRBV18 and TRBJ1-2 gives the full variable domain: NAGVMQNPRHLVRRRGQEARLRCSPMKGHSHVYWYRQLPEEGLKFMVYLQKENIIDESGMPKERFSAEFPKEGPSILRIQQVVRGDSAAYFCASSPPAVGLGGYTFGSGTRLTVV.

This chain connects TRBV29-1 to TRBJ2-3; 14 positions agree with TRBD2. The CDR3 has 14 amino acids. CDR1 is SQVTM and CDR2 is ANQGSEA in the germline V gene. The J segment lost 5 bases and the V segment lost 6 bases, leaving 4 bases of the junction unmatched. CDR3 DNA: TGCAGCGTCCCGGGACTAGCGGGGGAAGATACGCAGTATTTT. Encoded protein: CSVPGLAGEDTQYF.

This clonotype appeared a single time. The chain combines TRBV3-1 with TRBJ2-3; D tentatively reads TRBD1 or TRBD2 (5 bases each). This CDR3 has 15 residues. V was trimmed by 4 bases and J by 0 bases, leaving 11 bases between them. Germline CDR1 LGHDT, CDR2 YNNKEL (reference sequence). This CDR3 reads CASSRDPRSTDTQYF. The CDR3 coding sequence is TGTGCCAGCAGCCGGGACCCTCGGAGCACAGATACGCAGTATTTT.

A single count supports this clonotype. The chain employs TRBV12-5 and TRBJ1-5; D not certain. From germline, CDR1 is LGHNT and CDR2 FRNRAP. V was shortened by 1 base and J by 0 bases, with 7 bases between the two germline ends. The CDR3 has 15 residues. CDR3 loop: CASGLGVYSNQPQHF. The CDR3 nucleotides read TGTGCTAGTGGTTTGGGAGTCTATAGCAATCAGCCCCAGCATTTT.

J is TRBJ2-4 and V is TRBV13; 10 bases fit TRBD2. Unmatched junction bases numbered 14, after V lost 5 bases and J lost 7 bases. CDR1 PRHDT and CDR2 FYEKMQ come from the germline V gene (reference sequence). This CDR3 is 17 amino acids long. The CDR3 is CASSVAIAGGVRNIQYF. The CDR3 coding sequence is TGTGCCAGCAGCGTAGCGATAGCGGGGGGCGTCCGTAACATTCAGTACTTC.

The chain has TRBV23-1 and TRBJ1-5, with 7 bases matching TRBD1. TRBV23-1 is an ORF; its function is uncertain. The CDR3 is 18 amino acids. The V segment lost 0 bases and the J segment 1 base; nucleotides outside the gene matches: 9. Here the CDR3 DNA reads TGCGCCAGCAGTCAATCTGAACAGGGGCGCGGGAGCAATCAGCCCCAGCATTTT. It translates to CASSQSEQGRGSNQPQHF.

The chain joins TRBV29-1 to TRBJ2-1; TRBD2 agrees at 7 bases. CDR3 size: 12 residues. With V trimmed by 1 base and J by 10 bases, 4 bases remained unmatched. Germline CDR1 reads SQVTM; CDR2 reads ANQGSEA. The CDR3: CSVEVAGVEQFF. The CDR3 nucleotides read TGCAGCGTTGAAGTCGCGGGGGTCGAGCAGTTCTTC.

The chain carries TRBV14 and TRBJ1-6; D is uncertain. Germline CDR1 is SGHDN and CDR2 is FVKESK. CDR3 length: 13 residues. The V end lost 0 bases, the J end lost 10 bases, and 7 bases lay between the germline ends. DNA of the CDR3: TGTGCCAGCAGCCAAGATCTAGGATCACCCCTCCACTTT. Its protein product is CASSQDLGSPLHF.

This rearrangement joins TRBV3-1 to TRBJ1-5; D remains ambiguous. Per the germline V gene, CDR1 is LGHDT and CDR2 is YNNKEL (reference sequence). The germline V and J ends were trimmed by 1 base and 10 bases, with 8 bases remaining between them. The CDR3 contains 12 residues. The CDR3 DNA follows: TGTGCCAGCAGCCAAGGGGAGCTACCCCAGCATTTT. This translates into CASSQGELPQHF.

The chain carries TRBV15 and TRBJ1-6, with unresolved D. V lost 3 bases, J lost 9 bases, and 6 bases lay in between. Germline V gene lookup returns CDR1 LNHNV and CDR2 YYDKDF (reference sequence). CDR3 length: 12 amino acids. The CDR3 nucleotides are TGTGCCACCAGCAGGCGGGGTTCACCCCTCCACTTT. Translating gives CATSRRGSPLHF. Filled out from reference TRBV15 and TRBJ1-6, the complete variable domain reads DAMVIQNPRYQVTQFGKPVTLSCSQTLNHNVMYWYQQKSSQAPKLLFHYYDKDFNNEADTPDNFQSRRPNTSFCFLDIRSPGLGDTAMYLCATSRRGSPLHFGNGTRLTVT.